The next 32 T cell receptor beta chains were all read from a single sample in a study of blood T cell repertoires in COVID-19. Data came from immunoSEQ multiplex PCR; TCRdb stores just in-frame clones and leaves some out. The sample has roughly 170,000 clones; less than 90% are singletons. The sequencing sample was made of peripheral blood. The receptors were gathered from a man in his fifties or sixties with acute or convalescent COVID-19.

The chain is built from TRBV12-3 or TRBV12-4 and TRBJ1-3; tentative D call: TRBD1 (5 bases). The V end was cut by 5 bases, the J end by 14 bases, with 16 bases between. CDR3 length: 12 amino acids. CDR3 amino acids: CASSPTPGSVYF. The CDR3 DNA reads TGTGCCAGCAGTCCCACGCCAGGGTCCGTATATTTT.

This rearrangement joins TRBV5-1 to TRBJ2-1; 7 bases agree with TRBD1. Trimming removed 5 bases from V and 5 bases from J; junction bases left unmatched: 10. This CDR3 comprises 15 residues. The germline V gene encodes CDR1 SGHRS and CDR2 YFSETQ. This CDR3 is CASREGALRHNEQFF. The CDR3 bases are TGCGCCAGCAGAGAGGGGGCTTTACGACACAATGAGCAGTTCTTC.

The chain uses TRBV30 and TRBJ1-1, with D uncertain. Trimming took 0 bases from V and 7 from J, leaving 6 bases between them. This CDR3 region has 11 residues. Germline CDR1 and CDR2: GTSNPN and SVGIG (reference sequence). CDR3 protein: CAWSVEVEAFF. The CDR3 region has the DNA TGTGCCTGGAGTGTAGAGGTTGAAGCTTTCTTT.

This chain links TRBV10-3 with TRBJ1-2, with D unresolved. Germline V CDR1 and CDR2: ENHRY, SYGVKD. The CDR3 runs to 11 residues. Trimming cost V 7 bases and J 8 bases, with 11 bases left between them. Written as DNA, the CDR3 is TGTGCCATCACTGAAGCCATGGGCTACACCTTC. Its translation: CAITEAMGYTF.

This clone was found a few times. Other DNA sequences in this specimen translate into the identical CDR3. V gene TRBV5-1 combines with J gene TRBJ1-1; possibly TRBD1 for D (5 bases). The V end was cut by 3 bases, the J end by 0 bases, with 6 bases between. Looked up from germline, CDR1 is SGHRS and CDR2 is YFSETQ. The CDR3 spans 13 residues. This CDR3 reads CASSSTVNTEAFF. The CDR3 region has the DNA TGCGCCAGCAGCTCGACAGTGAACACTGAAGCTTTCTTT.

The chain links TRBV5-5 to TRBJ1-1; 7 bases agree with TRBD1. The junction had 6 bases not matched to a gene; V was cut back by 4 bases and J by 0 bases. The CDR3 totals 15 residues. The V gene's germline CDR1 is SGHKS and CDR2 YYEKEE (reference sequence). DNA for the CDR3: TGTGCCAGCAGCCAATTGACAGGGTTGAACACTGAAGCTTTCTTT. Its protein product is CASSQLTGLNTEAFF.

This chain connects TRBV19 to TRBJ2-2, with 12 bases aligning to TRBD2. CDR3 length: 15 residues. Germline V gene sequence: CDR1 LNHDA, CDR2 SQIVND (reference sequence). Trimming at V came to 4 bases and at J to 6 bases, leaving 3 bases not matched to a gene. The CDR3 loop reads CASSRLAGAPGELFF. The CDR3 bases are TGTGCCAGTAGTAGACTAGCGGGAGCCCCCGGGGAGCTGTTTTTT.

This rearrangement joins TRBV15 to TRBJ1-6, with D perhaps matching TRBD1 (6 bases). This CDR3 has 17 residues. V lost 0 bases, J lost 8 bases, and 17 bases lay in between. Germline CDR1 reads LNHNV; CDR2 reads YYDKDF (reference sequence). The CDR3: CATSRDLTPQGYSPLHF. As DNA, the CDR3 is TGTGCCACCAGCAGAGATCTTACCCCACAGGGTTATTCACCCCTCCACTTT.

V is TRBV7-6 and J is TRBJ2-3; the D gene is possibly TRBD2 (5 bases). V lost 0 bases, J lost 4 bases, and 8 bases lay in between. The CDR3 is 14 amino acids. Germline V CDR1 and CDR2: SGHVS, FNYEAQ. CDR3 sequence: CASSLASGSDTQYF. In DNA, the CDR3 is TGTGCCAGCAGCTTAGCGAGCGGTTCAGATACGCAGTATTTT.

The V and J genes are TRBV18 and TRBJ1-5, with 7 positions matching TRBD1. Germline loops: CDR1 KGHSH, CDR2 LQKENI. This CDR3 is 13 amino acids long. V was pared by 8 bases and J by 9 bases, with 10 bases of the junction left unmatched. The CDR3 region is CASQLDRDGPQHF. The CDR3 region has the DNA TGTGCCAGCCAGCTCGACAGGGATGGGCCCCAGCATTTT.

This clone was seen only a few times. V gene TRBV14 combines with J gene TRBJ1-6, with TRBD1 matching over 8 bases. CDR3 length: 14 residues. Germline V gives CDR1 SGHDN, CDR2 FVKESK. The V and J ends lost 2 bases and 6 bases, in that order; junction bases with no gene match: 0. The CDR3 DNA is TGTGCCAGCAGCCAAACAGGGGGTAATTCACCCCTCCACTTT. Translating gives CASSQTGGNSPLHF.

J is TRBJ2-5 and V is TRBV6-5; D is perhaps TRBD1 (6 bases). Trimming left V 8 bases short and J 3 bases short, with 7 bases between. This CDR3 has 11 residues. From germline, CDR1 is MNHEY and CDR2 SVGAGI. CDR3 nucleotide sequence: TGTGCCAGCGCAGGGGAAGAGACCCAGTACTTC. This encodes CASAGEETQYF.

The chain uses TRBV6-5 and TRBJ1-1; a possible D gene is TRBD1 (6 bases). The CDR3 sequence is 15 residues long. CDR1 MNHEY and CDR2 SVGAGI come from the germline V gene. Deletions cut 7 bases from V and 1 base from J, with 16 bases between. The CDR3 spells CASNDAGTPNTEAFF. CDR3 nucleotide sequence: TGTGCCAGCAACGACGCAGGGACACCGAACACTGAAGCTTTCTTT.

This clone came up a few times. Here the CDR3 reads CASSSRTSGRANEQFF. The CDR3 DNA reads TGTGCCAGCAGCTCGCGGACTAGCGGGAGGGCTAATGAGCAGTTCTTC. J is TRBJ2-1 and V is TRBV11-3; 15 nucleotides align to TRBD2. V shed 4 bases and J 7 bases; nucleotides not matched to a gene: 5. Per germline, CDR1 SGHNT and CDR2 YENEEA. CDR3 size: 16 residues.

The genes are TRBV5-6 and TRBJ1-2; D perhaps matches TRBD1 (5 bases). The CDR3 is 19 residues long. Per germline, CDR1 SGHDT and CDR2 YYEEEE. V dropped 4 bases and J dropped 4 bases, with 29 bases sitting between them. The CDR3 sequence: CASSARLSRVQATIYGYTF. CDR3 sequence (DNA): TGTGCCAGCAGCGCACGACTCTCAAGGGTACAGGCGACAATCTATGGCTACACCTTC.

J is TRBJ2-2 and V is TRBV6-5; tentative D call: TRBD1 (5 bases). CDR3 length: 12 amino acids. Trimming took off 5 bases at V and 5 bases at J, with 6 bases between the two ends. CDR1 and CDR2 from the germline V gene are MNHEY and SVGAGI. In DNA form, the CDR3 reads TGTGCCAGCAGTCGACAGACCGGGGAGCTGTTTTTT. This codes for CASSRQTGELFF.

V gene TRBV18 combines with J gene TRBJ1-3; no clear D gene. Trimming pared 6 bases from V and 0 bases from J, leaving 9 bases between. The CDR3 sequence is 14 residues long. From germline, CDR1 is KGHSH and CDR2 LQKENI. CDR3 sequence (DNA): TGTGCCAGCTCCTCGGTACTCTCTGGAAACACCATATATTTT. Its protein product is CASSSVLSGNTIYF.

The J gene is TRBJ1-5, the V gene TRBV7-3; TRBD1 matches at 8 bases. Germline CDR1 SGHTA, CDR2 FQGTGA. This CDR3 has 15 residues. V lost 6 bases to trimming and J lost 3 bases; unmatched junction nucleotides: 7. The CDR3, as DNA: TGTGCCAGCAGTTTGGACAGGGCCCCCAATCAGCCCCAGCATTTT. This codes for CASSLDRAPNQPQHF.

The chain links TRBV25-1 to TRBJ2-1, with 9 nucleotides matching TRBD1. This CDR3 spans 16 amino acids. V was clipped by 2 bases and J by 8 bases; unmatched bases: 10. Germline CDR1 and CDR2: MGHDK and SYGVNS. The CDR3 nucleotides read TGTGCCAGCAGTGAACCACAGGGGGCAGGGATCGATGAGCAGTTCTTC. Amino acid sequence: CASSEPQGAGIDEQFF. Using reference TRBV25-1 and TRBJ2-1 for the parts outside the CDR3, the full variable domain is EADIYQTPRYLVIGTGKKITLECSQTMGHDKMYWYQQDPGMELHLIHYSYGVNSTEKGDLSSESTVSRIRTEHFPLTLESARPSHTSQYLCASSEPQGAGIDEQFFGPGTRLTVL.

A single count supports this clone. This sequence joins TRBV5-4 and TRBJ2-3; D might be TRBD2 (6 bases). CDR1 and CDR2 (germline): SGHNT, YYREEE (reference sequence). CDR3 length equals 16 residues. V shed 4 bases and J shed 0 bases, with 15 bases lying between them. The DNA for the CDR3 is TGTGCCAGCAGCCCCCCCGGGACTCGAAGCACAGATACGCAGTATTTT. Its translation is CASSPPGTRSTDTQYF.

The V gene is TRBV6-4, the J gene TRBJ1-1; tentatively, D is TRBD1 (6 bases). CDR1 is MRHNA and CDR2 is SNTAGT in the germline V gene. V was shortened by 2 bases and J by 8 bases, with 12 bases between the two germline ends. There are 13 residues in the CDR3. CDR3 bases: TGTGCCAGCAGTGACGAAGGGGGACGGGAAGCTTTCTTT. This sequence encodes CASSDEGGREAFF.

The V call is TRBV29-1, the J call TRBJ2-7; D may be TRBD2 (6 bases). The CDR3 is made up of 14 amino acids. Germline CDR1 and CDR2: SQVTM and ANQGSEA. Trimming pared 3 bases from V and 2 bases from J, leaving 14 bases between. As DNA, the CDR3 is TGCAGCGTTGATAGCGGCAGGGAGACCTACGAGCAGTACTTC. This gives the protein CSVDSGRETYEQYF.

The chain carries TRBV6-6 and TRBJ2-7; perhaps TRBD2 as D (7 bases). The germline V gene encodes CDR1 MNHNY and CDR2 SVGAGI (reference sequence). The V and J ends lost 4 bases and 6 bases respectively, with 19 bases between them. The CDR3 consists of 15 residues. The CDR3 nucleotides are TGTGCCAGCAGTTCTTCCAGGGGAGGGTCCGCCGAGCAGTACGTC. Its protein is CASSSSRGGSAEQYV.

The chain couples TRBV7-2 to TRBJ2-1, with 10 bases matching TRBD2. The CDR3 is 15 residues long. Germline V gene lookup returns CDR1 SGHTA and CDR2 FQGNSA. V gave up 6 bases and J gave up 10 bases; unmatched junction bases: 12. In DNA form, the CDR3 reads TGTGCCAGCAGTCTAGCGGGAGCCCCCACAGAGGAGCAGTTCTTC. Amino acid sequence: CASSLAGAPTEEQFF.

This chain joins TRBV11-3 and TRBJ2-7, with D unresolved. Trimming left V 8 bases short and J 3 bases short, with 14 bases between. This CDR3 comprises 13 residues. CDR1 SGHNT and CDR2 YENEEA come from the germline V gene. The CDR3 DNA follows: TGTGCCAGCGGTGCAGTCCTCGACTACGAGCAGTACGTC. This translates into CASGAVLDYEQYV.

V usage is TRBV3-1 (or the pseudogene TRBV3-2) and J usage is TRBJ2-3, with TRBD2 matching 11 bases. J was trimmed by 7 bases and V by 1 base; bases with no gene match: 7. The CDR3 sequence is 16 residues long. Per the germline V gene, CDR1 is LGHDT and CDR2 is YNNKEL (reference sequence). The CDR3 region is CASSQGSGGARNTQYF. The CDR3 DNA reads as TGTGCCAGCAGCCAAGGTAGCGGGGGGGCCCGGAATACGCAGTATTTT.

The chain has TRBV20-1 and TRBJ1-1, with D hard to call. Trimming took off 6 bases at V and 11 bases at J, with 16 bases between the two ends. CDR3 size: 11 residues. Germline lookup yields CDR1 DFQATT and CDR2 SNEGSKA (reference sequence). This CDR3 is CSATDPPGAFF. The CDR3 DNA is TGCAGTGCCACCGACCCCCCGGGGGCTTTCTTT.

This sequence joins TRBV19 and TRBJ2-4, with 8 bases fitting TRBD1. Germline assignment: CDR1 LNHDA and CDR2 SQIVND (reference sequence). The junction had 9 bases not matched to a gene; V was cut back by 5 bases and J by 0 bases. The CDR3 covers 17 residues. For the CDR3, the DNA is TGTGCCAGTAGTGCCCAGACAGGGGTTTCAGCCAAAAACATTCAGTACTTC. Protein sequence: CASSAQTGVSAKNIQYF.

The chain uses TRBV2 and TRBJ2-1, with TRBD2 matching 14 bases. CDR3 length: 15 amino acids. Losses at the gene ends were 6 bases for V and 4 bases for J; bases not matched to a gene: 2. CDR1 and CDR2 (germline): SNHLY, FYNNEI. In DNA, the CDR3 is TGTGCCAGCAGGGGACTAGCGGGAGCTTACAATGAGCAGTTCTTC. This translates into CASRGLAGAYNEQFF.

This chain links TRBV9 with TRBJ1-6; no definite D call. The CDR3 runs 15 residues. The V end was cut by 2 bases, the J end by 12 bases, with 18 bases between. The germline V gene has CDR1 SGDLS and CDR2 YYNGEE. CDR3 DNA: TGTGCCAGCAGCGTTCAATCCGGCGCCGGCGGACCCCTCCACTTT. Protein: CASSVQSGAGGPLHF.

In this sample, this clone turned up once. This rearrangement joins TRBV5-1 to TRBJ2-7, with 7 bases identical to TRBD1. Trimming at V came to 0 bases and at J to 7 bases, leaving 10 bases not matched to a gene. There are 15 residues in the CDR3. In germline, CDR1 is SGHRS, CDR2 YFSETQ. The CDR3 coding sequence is TGCGCCAGCAGCTTGGGACAGGGCTTGGGGAGTGAGCAGTACTTC. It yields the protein CASSLGQGLGSEQYF.

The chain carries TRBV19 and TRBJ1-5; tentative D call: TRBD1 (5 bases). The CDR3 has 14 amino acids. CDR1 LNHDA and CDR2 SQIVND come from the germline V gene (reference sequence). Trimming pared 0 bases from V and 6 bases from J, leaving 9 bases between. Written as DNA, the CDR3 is TGTGCCAGTAGTATAGATCACAGGAGTCAGCCCCAGCATTTT. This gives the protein CASSIDHRSQPQHF.